The next 4 T cell receptor beta chains were all read from a single sample in a study of blood T cell repertoires in COVID-19. Sequencing used immunoSEQ multiplex PCR; TCRdb keeps in-frame clones, though not all of them. The table has 140,000 or so clones, just under 85% seen once. Input material: PBMCs or T cells enriched from blood (not recorded which). These receptor sequences come from a woman in her thirties or forties who had recovered from COVID-19.

CDR3 in DNA: TGTGCCAGCAGCCCTTCGGGGGACAGGGGCTCAGATACGCAGTATTTT. Its translation: CASSPSGDRGSDTQYF. The chain uses TRBV5-4 and TRBJ2-3, with TRBD1 identical over 10 bases. The CDR3 has 16 residues. Germline trimming cut 4 bases from V and 4 bases from J; bases unmatched to any gene: 9. Germline V gives CDR1 SGHNT, CDR2 YYREEE (reference sequence).

The chain is built from TRBV29-1 and TRBJ2-3; possible D gene TRBD2, 5 bases. V lost 4 bases and J 4 bases, leaving 12 bases between the germline ends. Germline V gene sequence: CDR1 SQVTM, CDR2 ANQGSEA. This CDR3 is built from 13 residues. In nucleotides, the CDR3 is TGCAGCGTTGCGCGGAGGCTGGCAGATACGCAGTATTTT. The encoded protein is CSVARRLADTQYF.

This clone was seen once. The V and J genes are TRBV5-1 and TRBJ2-1; possible D gene TRBD1, 6 bases. Germline-derived CDR1 and CDR2 are SGHRS and YFSETQ. Between the trimmed V and J ends, which lost 4 bases and 9 bases, there was a span of 17 bases. The CDR3 spans 14 residues. The CDR3 DNA is TGCGCCAGCAGCCTCGAGGCGGGCAGGGGTGAGCAGTTCTTC. This codes for CASSLEAGRGEQFF.

CDR3 amino acids: CASSPIAGGPSVFF. The CDR3 DNA reads as TGTGCCAGCTCTCCGATAGCGGGAGGGCCATCAGTGTTCTTC. The gene calls are TRBV18 and TRBJ2-1, with 11 nucleotides matching TRBD2. Trimming removed 6 bases from V and 15 bases from J; junction bases left unmatched: 13. The CDR3 has 14 residues. Looked up from germline, CDR1 is KGHSH and CDR2 is LQKENI.